This T cell receptor beta chain is from a study of response to subunit inactivated influenza vaccine. The junction had 4 bases not matched to a gene; V was cut back by 4 bases and J by 2 bases. The length of the CDR3 is 16 residues. Germline lookup yields CDR1 KGHDR and CDR2 SFDVKD. A single record per CDR3 protein comes from TCRdb applying MiXCR to the RT-PCR reads. The repertoire includes fewer than 600,000 distinct CDR3 sequences, 7.2% of them detected once, and 13% sits in the top ten. There are a few counts of this clonotype. Sequencing used PBMCs from blood, obtained less than 30 months after vaccination. V usage is TRBV24-1 and J usage is TRBJ2-1, with 10 nucleotides matching TRBD1. This receptor was taken from a man in his fifties or sixties who received an inactivated influenza vaccine. The CDR3 coding sequence is TGTGCCACCAGTGAACACGGACAGGGGGCCTACAATGAGCAGTTCTTC. Protein product: CATSEHGQGAYNEQFF.